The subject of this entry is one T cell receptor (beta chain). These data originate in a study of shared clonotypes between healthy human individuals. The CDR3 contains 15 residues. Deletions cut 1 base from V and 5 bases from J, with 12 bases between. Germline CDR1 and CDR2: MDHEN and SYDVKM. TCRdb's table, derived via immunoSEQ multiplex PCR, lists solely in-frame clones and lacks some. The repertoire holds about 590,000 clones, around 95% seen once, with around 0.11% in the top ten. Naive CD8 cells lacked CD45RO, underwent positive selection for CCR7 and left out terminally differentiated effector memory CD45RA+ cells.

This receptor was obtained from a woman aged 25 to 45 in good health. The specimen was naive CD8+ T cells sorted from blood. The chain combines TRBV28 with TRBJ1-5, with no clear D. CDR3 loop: CASSLSATFDQPQHF. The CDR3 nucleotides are TGTGCCAGCAGTTTATCGGCGACCTTCGATCAGCCCCAGCATTTT.